The clone carrying this T cell receptor beta chain was observed a few times. Germline trimming cut 7 bases from V and 8 bases from J; bases unmatched to any gene: 7. The CDR3 runs 12 residues. Germline assignment: CDR1 SEHNR and CDR2 FQNEAQ (reference sequence). This specimen belongs to a study of cytomegalovirus exposure and HLA in healthy donors. Whole-study context: From HLA-typed donors, an early data release held about 85 million unique TCRs. Among some 400 genotyped donors, about 80% fell in the Caucasian-associated ancestry cluster.

With 60 Vbeta and 13 Jbeta primers, the PCR was carried out. Sequencing used immunoSEQ multiplex PCR; TCRdb keeps in-frame clones, though not all of them. This table holds about 110,000 clones, 70% to 85% found once. This receptor was taken from a man in his sixties in good health and CMV-seronegative. The gene calls are TRBV7-9 and TRBJ1-2; TRBD1 agrees at 7 bases. Source material: PBMCs. The CDR3 coding sequence is TGTGCCAGCACCCCGACAGGGAGAGGCTACACCTTC. It translates to CASTPTGRGYTF.